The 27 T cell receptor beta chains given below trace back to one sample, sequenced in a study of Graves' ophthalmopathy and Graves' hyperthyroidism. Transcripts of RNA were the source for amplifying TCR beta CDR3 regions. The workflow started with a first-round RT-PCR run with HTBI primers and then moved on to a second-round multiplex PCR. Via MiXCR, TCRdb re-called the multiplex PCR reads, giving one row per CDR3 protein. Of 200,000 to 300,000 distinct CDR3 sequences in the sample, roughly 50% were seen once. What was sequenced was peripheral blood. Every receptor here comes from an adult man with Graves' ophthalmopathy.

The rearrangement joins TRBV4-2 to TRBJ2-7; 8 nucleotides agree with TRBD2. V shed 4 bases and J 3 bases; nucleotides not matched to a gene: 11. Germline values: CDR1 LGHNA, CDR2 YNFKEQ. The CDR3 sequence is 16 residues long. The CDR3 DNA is TGTGCCAGCAGCCCGACCGTACTAGCGGCGGGCTACGAGCAGTACTTC. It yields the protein CASSPTVLAAGYEQYF.

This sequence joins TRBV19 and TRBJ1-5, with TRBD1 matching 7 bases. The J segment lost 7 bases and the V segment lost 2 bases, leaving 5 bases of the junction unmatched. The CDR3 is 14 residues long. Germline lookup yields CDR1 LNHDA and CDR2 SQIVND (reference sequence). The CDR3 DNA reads TGTGCCAGTAGTATATCTTTACAGGGGCAGCCCCAGCATTTT. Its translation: CASSISLQGQPQHF.

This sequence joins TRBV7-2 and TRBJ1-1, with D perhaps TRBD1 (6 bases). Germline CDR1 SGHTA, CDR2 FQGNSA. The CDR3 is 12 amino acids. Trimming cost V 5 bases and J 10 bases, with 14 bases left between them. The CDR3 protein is CASSTEGVGAFF. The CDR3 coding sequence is TGTGCCAGCAGCACTGAGGGGGTGGGAGCTTTCTTT.

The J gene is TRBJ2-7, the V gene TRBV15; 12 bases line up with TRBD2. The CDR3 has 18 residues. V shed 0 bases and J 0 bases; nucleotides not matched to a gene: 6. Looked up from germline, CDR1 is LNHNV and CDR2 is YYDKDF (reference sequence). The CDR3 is CATSRDKGLAGFSYEQYF. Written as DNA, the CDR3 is TGTGCCACCAGCAGAGATAAGGGACTAGCGGGTTTCTCCTACGAGCAGTACTTC.

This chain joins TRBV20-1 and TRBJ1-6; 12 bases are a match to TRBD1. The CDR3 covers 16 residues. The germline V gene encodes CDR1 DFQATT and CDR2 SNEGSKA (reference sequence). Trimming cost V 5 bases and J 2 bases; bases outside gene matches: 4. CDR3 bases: TGCAGTGCTGGCGGGGACAGGGGGCCCTATAATTCACCCCTCCACTTT. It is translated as CSAGGDRGPYNSPLHF.

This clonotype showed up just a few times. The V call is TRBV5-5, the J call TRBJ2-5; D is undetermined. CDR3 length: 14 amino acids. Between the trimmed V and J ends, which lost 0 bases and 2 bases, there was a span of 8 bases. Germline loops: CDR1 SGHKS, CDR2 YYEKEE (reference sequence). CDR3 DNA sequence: TGTGCCAGCAGCTTGGTAACAGCGCAAGAGACCCAGTACTTC. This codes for CASSLVTAQETQYF.

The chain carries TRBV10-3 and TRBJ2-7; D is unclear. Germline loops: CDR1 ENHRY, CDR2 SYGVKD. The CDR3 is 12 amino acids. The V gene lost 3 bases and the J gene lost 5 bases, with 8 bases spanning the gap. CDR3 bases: TGTGCCATCAGTGATAATTCGGACGAGCAGTACTTC. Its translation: CAISDNSDEQYF.

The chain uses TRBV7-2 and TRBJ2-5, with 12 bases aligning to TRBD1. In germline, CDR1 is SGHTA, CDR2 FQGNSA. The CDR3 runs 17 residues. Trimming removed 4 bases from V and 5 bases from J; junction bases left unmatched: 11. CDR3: CASSSFPGQGARETQYF. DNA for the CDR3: TGTGCCAGCAGCTCTTTTCCGGGACAGGGGGCGAGGGAGACCCAGTACTTC. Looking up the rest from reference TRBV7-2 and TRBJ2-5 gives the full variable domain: GAGVSQSPSNKVTEKGKDVELRCDPISGHTALYWYRQSLGQGLEFLIYFQGNSAPDKSGLPSDRFSAERTGGSVSTLTIQRTQQEDSAVYLCASSSFPGQGARETQYFGPGTRLLVL.

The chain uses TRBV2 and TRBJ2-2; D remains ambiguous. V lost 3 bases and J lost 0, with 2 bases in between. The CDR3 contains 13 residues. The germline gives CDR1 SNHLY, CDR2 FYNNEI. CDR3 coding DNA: TGTGCCAGCAGTGAGACGAACACCGGGGAGCTGTTTTTT. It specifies CASSETNTGELFF.

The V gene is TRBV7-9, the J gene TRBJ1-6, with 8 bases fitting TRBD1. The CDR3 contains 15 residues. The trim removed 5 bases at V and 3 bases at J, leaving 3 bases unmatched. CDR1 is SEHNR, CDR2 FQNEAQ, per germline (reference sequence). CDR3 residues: CASSAQGDYNSPLHF. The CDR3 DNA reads TGTGCCAGCAGCGCACAGGGGGACTATAATTCACCCCTCCACTTT.

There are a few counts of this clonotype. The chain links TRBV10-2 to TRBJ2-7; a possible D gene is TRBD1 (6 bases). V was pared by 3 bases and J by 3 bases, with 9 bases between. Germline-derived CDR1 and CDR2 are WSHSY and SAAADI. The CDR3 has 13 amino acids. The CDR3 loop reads CASSETGYYEQYF. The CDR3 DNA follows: TGCGCCAGCAGTGAAACAGGGTACTACGAGCAGTACTTC.

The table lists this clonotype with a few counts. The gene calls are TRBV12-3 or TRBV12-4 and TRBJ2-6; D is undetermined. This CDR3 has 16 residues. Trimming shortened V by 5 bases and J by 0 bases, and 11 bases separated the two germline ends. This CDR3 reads CASSNYAHSGANVLTF. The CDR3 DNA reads TGTGCCAGCAGTAATTACGCCCACTCTGGGGCCAACGTCCTGACTTTC.

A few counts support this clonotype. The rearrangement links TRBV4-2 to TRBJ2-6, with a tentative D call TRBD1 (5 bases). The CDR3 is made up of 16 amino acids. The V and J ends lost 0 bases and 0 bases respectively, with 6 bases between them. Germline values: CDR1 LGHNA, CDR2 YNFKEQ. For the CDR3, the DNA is TGTGCCAGCAGCCAAGACGACAGCTCTGGGGCCAACGTCCTGACTTTC. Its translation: CASSQDDSSGANVLTF.

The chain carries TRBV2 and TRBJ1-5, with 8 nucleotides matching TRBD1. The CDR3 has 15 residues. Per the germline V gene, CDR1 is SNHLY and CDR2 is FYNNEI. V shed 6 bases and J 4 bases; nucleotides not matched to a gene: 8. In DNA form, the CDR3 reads TGTGCCAGCAGGGCCGGACAGGGCCTAAATCAGCCCCAGCATTTT. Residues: CASRAGQGLNQPQHF.

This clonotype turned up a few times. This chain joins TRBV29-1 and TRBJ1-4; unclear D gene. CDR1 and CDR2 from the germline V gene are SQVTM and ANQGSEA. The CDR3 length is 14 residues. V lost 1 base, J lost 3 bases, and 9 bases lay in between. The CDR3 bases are TGCAGCGTTGAAGGCGGCGGAGCTAATGAAAAACTGTTTTTT. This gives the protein CSVEGGGANEKLFF.

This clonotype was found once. CDR3 in amino acids: CASSASGPNEKLFF. The CDR3 nucleotides are TGTGCCAGCAGCGCAAGCGGTCCTAATGAAAAACTGTTTTTT. V usage is TRBV2 and J usage is TRBJ1-4; D call uncertain. This CDR3 has 14 residues. Germline lookup yields CDR1 SNHLY and CDR2 FYNNEI. V lost 6 bases, J lost 3 bases, and 11 bases lay in between. Supplemented by reference TRBV2 and TRBJ1-4, the full variable domain reads EPEVTQTPSHQVTQMGQEVILRCVPISNHLYFYWYRQILGQKVEFLVSFYNNEISEKSEIFDDQFSVERPDGSNFTLKIRSTKLEDSAMYFCASSASGPNEKLFFGSGTQLSVL.

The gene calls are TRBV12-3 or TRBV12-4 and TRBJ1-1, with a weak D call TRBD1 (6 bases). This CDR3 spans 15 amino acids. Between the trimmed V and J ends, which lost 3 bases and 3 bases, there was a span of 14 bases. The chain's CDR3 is CASSFHRVGYTEAFF. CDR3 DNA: TGTGCCAGCAGTTTTCACAGGGTGGGGTACACTGAAGCTTTCTTT.

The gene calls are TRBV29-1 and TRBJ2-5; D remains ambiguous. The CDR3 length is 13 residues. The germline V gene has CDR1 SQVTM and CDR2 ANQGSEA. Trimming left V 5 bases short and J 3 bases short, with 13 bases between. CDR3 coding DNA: TGCAGCGTTTCTCGGCTGTTAGAAGAGACCCAGTACTTC. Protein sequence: CSVSRLLEETQYF.

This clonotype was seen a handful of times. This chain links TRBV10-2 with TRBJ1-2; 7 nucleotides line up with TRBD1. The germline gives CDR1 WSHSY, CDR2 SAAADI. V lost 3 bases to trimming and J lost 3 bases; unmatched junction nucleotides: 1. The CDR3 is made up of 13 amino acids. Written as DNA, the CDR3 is TGCGCCAGCAGTGATGGGACAGACTATGGCTACACCTTC. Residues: CASSDGTDYGYTF.

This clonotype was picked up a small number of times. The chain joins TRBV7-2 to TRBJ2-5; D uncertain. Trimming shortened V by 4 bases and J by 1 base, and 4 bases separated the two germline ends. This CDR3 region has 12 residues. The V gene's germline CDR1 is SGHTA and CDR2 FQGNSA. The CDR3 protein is CASSSAQETQYF. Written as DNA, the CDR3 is TGTGCCAGCAGCTCCGCCCAAGAGACCCAGTACTTC.

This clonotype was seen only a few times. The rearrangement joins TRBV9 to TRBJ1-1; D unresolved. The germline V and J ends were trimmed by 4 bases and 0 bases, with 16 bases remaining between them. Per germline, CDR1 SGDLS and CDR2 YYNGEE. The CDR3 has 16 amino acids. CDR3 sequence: CASSSSPTLMNTEAFF. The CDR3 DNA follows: TGTGCCAGCAGCTCCTCCCCCACACTGATGAACACTGAAGCTTTCTTT.

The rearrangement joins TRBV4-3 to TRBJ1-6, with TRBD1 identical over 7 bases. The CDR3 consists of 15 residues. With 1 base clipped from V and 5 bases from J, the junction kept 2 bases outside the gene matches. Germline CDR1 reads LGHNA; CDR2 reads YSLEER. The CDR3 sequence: CASSQGQGDNSPLHF. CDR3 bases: TGCGCCAGCAGCCAAGGACAGGGAGATAATTCACCCCTCCACTTT.

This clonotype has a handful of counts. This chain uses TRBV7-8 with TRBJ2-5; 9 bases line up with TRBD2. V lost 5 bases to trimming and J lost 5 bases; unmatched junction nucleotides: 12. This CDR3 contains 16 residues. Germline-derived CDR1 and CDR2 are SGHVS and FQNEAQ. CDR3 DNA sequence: TGTGCCAGCAGCCAAGAGGGCGGGGGGGCCCGGGAGACCCAGTACTTC. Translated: CASSQEGGGARETQYF.

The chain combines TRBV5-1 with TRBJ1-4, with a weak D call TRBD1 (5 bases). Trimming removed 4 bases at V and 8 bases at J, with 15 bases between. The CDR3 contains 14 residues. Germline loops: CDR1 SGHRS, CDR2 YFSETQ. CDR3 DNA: TGCGCCAGCAGCCTAGGGACTAGCGGGGAAAAACTGTTTTTT. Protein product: CASSLGTSGEKLFF.

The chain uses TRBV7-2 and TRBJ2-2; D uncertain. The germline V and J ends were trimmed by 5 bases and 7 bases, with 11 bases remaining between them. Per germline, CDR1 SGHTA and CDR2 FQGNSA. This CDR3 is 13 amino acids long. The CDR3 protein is CASSVRTNGELFF. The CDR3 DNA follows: TGTGCCAGCAGCGTGCGGACGAACGGGGAGCTGTTTTTT.

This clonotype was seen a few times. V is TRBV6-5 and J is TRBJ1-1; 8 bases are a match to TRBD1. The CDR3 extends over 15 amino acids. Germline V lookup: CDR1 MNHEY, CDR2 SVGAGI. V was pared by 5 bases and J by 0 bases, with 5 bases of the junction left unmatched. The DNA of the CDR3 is TGTGCCAGCAGTACCGTGGACAGGGTGAACACTGAAGCTTTCTTT. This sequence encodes CASSTVDRVNTEAFF.

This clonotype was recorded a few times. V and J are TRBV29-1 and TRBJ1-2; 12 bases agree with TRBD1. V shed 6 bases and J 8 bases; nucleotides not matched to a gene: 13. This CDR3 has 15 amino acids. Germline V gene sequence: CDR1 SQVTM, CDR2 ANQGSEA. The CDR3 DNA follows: TGCAGCGTCTTCACTCGGGGACAGGGGGCGAGGGGCTACACCTTC. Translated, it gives CSVFTRGQGARGYTF.